The sequence of this T cell receptor (beta chain) was determined in a study of shared clonotypes between healthy human individuals. Generated by immunoSEQ multiplex PCR, the TCRdb table keeps only in-frame clones and is missing some. The repertoire holds about 1 million clones, about 75% seen once, with about 1.5% in the top ten. Study-wide results and caveats: It was the few donors that limited the genetic and exposure-history diversity represented. Deeper or shallower sequencing was expected to change how clonotypes are shared among donors. Generation probabilities of non-shared clonotypes were lower (relative to those shared by all four donors).

Between the trimmed V and J ends, which lost 2 bases and 3 bases, there was a span of 7 bases. CDR1 is SNHLY, CDR2 FYNNEI, per germline. This CDR3 spans 13 amino acids. Regarding this clone: Its antigen is currently unknown.

The sample comprised memory CD4+ T cells sorted from blood. Specified subset: CD45RA-negative fraction. This chain joins TRBV2 and TRBJ1-1; no clear D gene. The clonotype originates from a man younger than 30 in good health. The CDR3: CASSENSYTEAFF. DNA for the CDR3: TGTGCCAGCAGTGAAAACAGTTACACTGAAGCTTTCTTT.